This T cell receptor beta chain was identified during a study of metastatic and nonmetastatic thyroid tumors (TCRdb year 2020). General notes on the study: Repertoires from peripheral blood and from tumor or nodule tissue samples of malignant and benign thyroid patients were compared.

This clone appeared a single time. The specificity of this receptor is unknown. The germline gene is not matched at one end of the junction; a read error may be the cause. None of the patients had been given any treatment before thyroid surgery. Using T-cell receptor beta sequencing, the researchers looked back retrospectively at clinical samples from patients, gathered between about 2011 and 2019. Library preparation used PCR. This sample was sequenced with an Illumina HiSeq 4000. The TCR beta-chain CDR3 region of each patient was profiled by high-throughput sequencing. The authors' analysis ran thus. CDR3 differences across clinicopathological groups were used to build a classifier for discriminating distant-metastatic papillary thyroid cancer patients. The Shannon index was used to measure repertoire diversity, and the Morisita-Horn index was used to measure how similar tumor and blood repertoires were. TCRdb passed the public sequencing reads through fastp at Q25 and MiXCR, retaining productive beta sequences. TCRdb, not the authors, supplied the V and J calls. For this sample there are some 26,000 clones; more than 25% appear just once. About 16% of the sample comes from the top ten.

The investigation overall reported the following: In both blood and tumor samples, malignant tumors were reported to have significantly higher TCR beta diversity than benign nodules.

The TCR comes from a male donor with papillary thyroid cancer or a benign thyroid nodule (not recorded which). Some clones in this sample may be carry-over from other donors' samples. Sample: blood.

The DNA is as follows: TGTGCCACCAGCGCCTCTGTGTATCTGGGTACAGATACGCAGTATTTT. Its coded protein is CATSASVYLGTDTQYF. The sequence joins TRBV9 to TRBJ2-3, with the identity of the D gene unclear. Via the germline V gene, CDR1 is SGDLS and CDR2 YYNGEE. The CDR3 runs 16 amino acids, cysteine and phenylalanine included. This entry keeps only the CDR3 DNA: 48 bases, framed from base 1.